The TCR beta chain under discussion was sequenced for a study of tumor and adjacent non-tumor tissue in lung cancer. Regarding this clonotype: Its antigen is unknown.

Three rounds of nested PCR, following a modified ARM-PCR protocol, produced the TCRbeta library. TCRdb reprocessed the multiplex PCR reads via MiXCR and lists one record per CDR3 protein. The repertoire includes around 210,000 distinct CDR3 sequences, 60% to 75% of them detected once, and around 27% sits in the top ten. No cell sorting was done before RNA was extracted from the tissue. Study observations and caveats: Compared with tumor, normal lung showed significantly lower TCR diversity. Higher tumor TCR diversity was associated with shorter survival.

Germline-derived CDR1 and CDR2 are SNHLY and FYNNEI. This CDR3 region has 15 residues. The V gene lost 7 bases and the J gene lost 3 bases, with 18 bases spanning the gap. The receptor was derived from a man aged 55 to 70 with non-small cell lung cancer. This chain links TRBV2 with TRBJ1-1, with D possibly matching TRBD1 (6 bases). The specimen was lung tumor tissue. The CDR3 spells CASTDEGGVDTEAFF. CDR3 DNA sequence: TGTGCCAGCACCGACGAGGGGGGTGTGGACACTGAAGCTTTCTTT.